Described below is a single TCR beta chain sequence and its context. Its specific antigen is unknown. No per-base quality is available; no much larger clone lies one base away. After removal of 7 bases from V and 5 bases from J, the junction retains 9 bases not matched to a gene. Sequences MNHEY (CDR1) and SVGAGI (CDR2) are obtained from the germline V gene. From cysteine to phenylalanine, the CDR3 is 14 amino acids long. The DNA shown is the 42-base CDR3, in frame from base 1. Collaborating institutions collected whole blood in K2EDTA tubes following their own protocols. For TCRbeta analysis, collaborators shipped samples as frozen whole blood, isolated PBMCs, or DNA extracted from either of those sample types. This entry belongs to a study of blood T cell repertoires in COVID-19 (TCRdb year 2020). Looking at the study overall: Collaborator samples came from the United States, Italy and Spain and covered acute and convalescent phases of COVID-19. The dataset comprised deeply sampled blood TCRbeta repertoires from subjects exposed to, actively infected with, or recovered from COVID-19. Where available, HLA class I and class II types were taken from metadata supplied by the sample provider and were not determined by assay-based typing. The sample metadata nearly always contained a de-identified subject ID, COVID-19 status, age in years and sex. Samples came from the ongoing ImmuneRACE study (first 160 participants) plus 1,254 subjects from 6 global collaborators. The repertoires were made available in a free public database intended to serve as a resource for research on the immune response to SARS-CoV-2. The material from the prospective study consisted of cDNA or gDNA derived from T cells, B-cell-depleted T cells, or PBMCs. Study-wide conclusions, independent of this receptor: The quantity of clinical and demographic metadata differed by source and by participant and was supplied without curation.

TCRbeta CDR3 regions were amplified from genomic DNA by means of the immunoSEQ Assay, a bias-controlled multiplex PCR. The paper's data handling went like this. The number of nucleated cells in each sample was estimated from the amplification of reference gene primers within the assay. To quantify the absolute abundance of each unique TCRbeta CDR3 rearrangement, sequence reads were collapsed and filtered. For each sample, productive Simpson clonality was calculated as the square root of Simpson's diversity index across productive rearrangements. In its TCRdb copy, this immuneACCESS table keeps in-frame sequences only and misses some clones. Where compared with another copy, unresolved V genes explain less than half of these, and the others have no known cause. D and trimming were read from the DNA, whereas the V and J calls and clone size are those reported in that table. Present in this sample are about 220,000 clones, 80% of which were seen just once. The ten largest clones add up to 7% to 8.5% of the sample.

Material for sequencing was peripheral blood. The clonotype originates from a woman in her sixties or seventies with acute or convalescent COVID-19. This receptor chain uses TRBV6-5 and TRBJ1-1; 8 central nucleotides agree with TRBD1. The CDR3 reads CASTLNRGRTEAFF. The sequenced DNA is TGTGCCAGCACCCTAAACAGGGGGAGAACTGAAGCTTTCTTT.